The 20 T cell receptor beta chains in this list originate from one sample, sequenced in a study of Ad26.COV2.S vaccination and SARS-CoV-2 variants (dated by TCRdb to the early 2020s). In light of the paper, this sample's treatment or condition label describes: about 20 received Ad26.COV2.S at low or high dose, single or two shots; five or six received placebo; per-sample allocation not given. Repertoires of vaccine and placebo recipients were sequenced from samples collected on day 63 after the first injection. The library was generated by the immunoSEQ multiplex PCR assay. Here the immuneACCESS table is served through TCRdb, limited to in-frame sequences with V and J called. Missing clones are a known gap in these copies; in checked studies unresolved V genes cover under half, and the rest lacks a known reason. This sample comprises about 420,000 clones, roughly 90% of them detected only once. About 3.6% of the sample rests with the top ten.

This specimen was peripheral blood, taken in a trial of Ad26.COV2.S vaccine versus placebo. Receptor source: a person aged 18 to 59 who received the Ad26.COV2.S COVID-19 vaccine or a placebo.

The chain is built from TRBV6-6 and TRBJ2-7; a possible D gene is TRBD2 (5 bases). Looked up from germline, CDR1 is MNHNY and CDR2 is SVGAGI (reference sequence). V shed 7 bases and J shed 2 bases, with 12 bases lying between them. The CDR3 extends over 13 amino acids. CDR3 sequence (DNA): TGTGCCAGCACCCAGACCGGGACCTACGAGCAGTACTTC. Translating it yields CASTQTGTYEQYF.

This clone was observed once. In DNA, the CDR3 is TGCGCCAGCAGCCCCGGGACTGGGAGCACAGATACGCAGTATTTT. Translating it yields CASSPGTGSTDTQYF. This chain joins TRBV5-1 and TRBJ2-3; tentative D call: TRBD2 (6 bases). CDR1 is SGHRS and CDR2 is YFSETQ in the germline V gene. The CDR3 is made up of 15 amino acids. Trimming stripped 4 bases from V and 0 bases from J, with 12 bases between.

The chain links TRBV6-5 to TRBJ2-3, with D unclear. Germline V gene sequence: CDR1 MNHEY, CDR2 SVGAGI. The CDR3 length is 14 residues. V lost 5 bases to trimming and J lost 3 bases, with 12 bases between them. The CDR3 here is CASSPEHGTDTQYF. In DNA, the CDR3 is TGTGCCAGCAGTCCAGAGCATGGGACAGATACGCAGTATTTT.

As to this clone: Distinct nucleotide sequences in the sample also encode this CDR3. The chain links TRBV19 to TRBJ2-2, with D perhaps TRBD1 or TRBD2 (5 bases each). The CDR3 has 13 residues. CDR1 is LNHDA and CDR2 is SQIVND in the germline V gene (reference sequence). V dropped 2 bases and J dropped 6 bases, with 7 bases sitting between them. CDR3 in DNA: TGTGCCAGTAGTATATTGGGGGCCGGGGAGCTGTTTTTT. As protein: CASSILGAGELFF.

The chain joins TRBV5-1 to TRBJ2-7, with TRBD1 identical over 9 bases. CDR1 is SGHRS, CDR2 YFSETQ, per germline. Unmatched junction bases numbered 7, after V lost 4 bases and J lost 2 bases. The CDR3 contains 15 residues. The chain's CDR3 is CASSGTGTGTYEQYF. The CDR3 nucleotides are TGCGCCAGCAGCGGGACCGGGACAGGGACCTACGAGCAGTACTTC.

The rearrangement uses TRBV12-3 or TRBV12-4 and TRBJ2-2; D remains ambiguous. Trimming took off 9 bases at V and 7 bases at J, with 15 bases between the two ends. This CDR3 comprises 13 residues. CDR3 sequence (DNA): TGTGCCAGTTGGGAAGGGCTAGGCGGGGAGCTGTTTTTT. Translating gives CASWEGLGGELFF.

This chain joins TRBV3-1 (or the pseudogene TRBV3-2) and TRBJ2-1, with D perhaps matching TRBD2 (7 bases). Trimming took 4 bases from V and 9 from J, leaving 16 bases between them. This CDR3 has 14 residues. Germline values: CDR1 LGHDT, CDR2 YNNKEL (reference sequence). CDR3 nucleotides: TGTGCCAGCAGCCCCCTGGGGGGGGCTGGTGAGCAGTTCTTC. It is translated as CASSPLGGAGEQFF.

The chain recombines TRBV10-3 with TRBJ1-2; the match to TRBD1 covers 8 bases. Germline V gives CDR1 ENHRY, CDR2 SYGVKD. CDR3 size: 14 residues. Losses at the gene ends were 10 bases for V and 1 base for J; bases not matched to a gene: 8. Here the CDR3 reads CATKQGGDNYGYTF. The CDR3 nucleotides read TGTGCCACCAAACAGGGGGGGGATAACTATGGCTACACCTTC.

This clone was recorded a few times. The chain carries TRBV13 and TRBJ2-7; D is unresolved. This CDR3 comprises 15 residues. Germline lookup yields CDR1 PRHDT and CDR2 FYEKMQ (reference sequence). V was pared by 0 bases and J by 2 bases, with 11 bases between. Written as DNA, the CDR3 is TGTGCCAGCAGCTTAGGCTCACCTAATCCCTACGAGCAGTACTTC. Amino acids: CASSLGSPNPYEQYF.

The genes are TRBV6-6 and TRBJ2-7; 7 nucleotides agree with TRBD1. The CDR3 covers 14 residues. CDR1 is MNHNY, CDR2 SVGAGI, per germline (reference sequence). The ends lost 7 bases at V and 4 bases at J; junction bases unmatched: 10. CDR3 residues: CASTHLQGDYEQYF. Written as DNA, the CDR3 is TGTGCCAGCACCCACCTCCAGGGGGATTACGAGCAGTACTTC.

The rearrangement joins TRBV19 to TRBJ1-2; maybe TRBD1 (5 bases). This CDR3 contains 15 residues. Germline V gene lookup returns CDR1 LNHDA and CDR2 SQIVND (reference sequence). V was trimmed by 5 bases and J by 2 bases, leaving 15 bases between them. The CDR3 DNA is TGTGCCAGTAGTCCCGAAGAAGCAGGGAACTATGGCTACACCTTC. It yields the protein CASSPEEAGNYGYTF.

The V gene is TRBV29-1, the J gene TRBJ2-5, with TRBD2 identical over 13 bases. Per germline, CDR1 SQVTM and CDR2 ANQGSEA. Germline trimming cut 4 bases from V and 5 bases from J; bases unmatched to any gene: 4. This CDR3 region has 14 residues. CDR3 in DNA: TGCAGCGTTGTCGGACTAGCGGGGGTGGAGACCCAGTACTTC. As protein: CSVVGLAGVETQYF. The full variable domain, in which reference TRBV29-1 and TRBJ2-5 provide the parts outside the CDR3, is SAVISQKPSRDICQRGTSLTIQCQVDSQVTMMFWYRQQPGQSLTLIATANQGSEATYESGFVIDKFPISRPNLTFSTLTVSNMSPEDSSIYLCSVVGLAGVETQYFGPGTRLLVL.

The chain carries TRBV6-2 or TRBV6-3 and TRBJ1-1; TRBD1 might be the D (6 bases). Germline V gene sequence: CDR1 MNHEY, CDR2 SVGEGT. The CDR3 totals 14 residues. Trimming cost V 2 bases and J 11 bases, with 18 bases left between them. The DNA for the CDR3 is TGTGCCAGCAGTTACCGGCCAGGGGCCATTGAGGCTTTCTTT. This encodes CASSYRPGAIEAFF.

This chain connects TRBV30 to TRBJ2-1; 11 bases are shared with TRBD2. The CDR3 is 20 residues long. CDR1 and CDR2 from the germline V gene are GTSNPN and SVGIG (reference sequence). With 0 bases clipped from V and 3 bases from J, the junction kept 16 bases outside the gene matches. As DNA, the CDR3 is TGTGCCTGGAGTGTCTTGGCTAGCGGGGGGCTATCCGCCAACTACAATGAGCAGTTCTTC. Translating it yields CAWSVLASGGLSANYNEQFF.

The chain has TRBV10-3 and TRBJ1-6; 9 nucleotides match TRBD1. CDR3 length: 14 amino acids. J gave up 7 bases and V 6 bases, and 4 bases lay outside the gene matches. In germline, CDR1 is ENHRY, CDR2 SYGVKD. DNA for the CDR3: TGTGCCATCAGGACCGGGACAGGGAATTCACCCCTCCACTTT. Translating it yields CAIRTGTGNSPLHF.

The chain links TRBV11-2 to TRBJ2-3, with D perhaps TRBD1 (6 bases). Trimming cost V 3 bases and J 4 bases, with 14 bases left between them. The CDR3 runs 15 residues. Germline values: CDR1 SGHAT, CDR2 FQNNGV. CDR3 nucleotide sequence: TGTGCCAGCAGCTTGAGGCGGACAGCCTCAGATACGCAGTATTTT. Protein: CASSLRRTASDTQYF.

J is TRBJ2-7 and V is TRBV3-1 (or the pseudogene TRBV3-2); a weak D match, TRBD1 (6 bases). The ends were cut back, 1 base at V and 7 bases at J, with 14 bases in the middle. Germline V lookup: CDR1 LGHDT, CDR2 YNNKEL (reference sequence). The CDR3 loop spans 14 amino acids. The CDR3: CASSQVGRRGEQYF. In nucleotides, the CDR3 is TGTGCCAGCAGCCAAGTGGGCCGCAGGGGAGAGCAGTACTTC.

This chain links TRBV7-2 with TRBJ2-6, with TRBD1 matching over 8 bases. The V segment lost 5 bases and the J segment 1 base; nucleotides outside the gene matches: 4. This CDR3 is built from 16 residues. Germline V gene lookup returns CDR1 SGHTA and CDR2 FQGNSA. The CDR3 DNA sequence: TGTGCCAGCAGCACCCGGACAGGGTCTGGGGCCAACGTCCTGACTTTC. It codes for CASSTRTGSGANVLTF.

This chain uses TRBV29-1 with TRBJ2-6; TRBD2 matches at 7 bases. Germline V gives CDR1 SQVTM, CDR2 ANQGSEA. CDR3 length: 16 residues. V was clipped by 0 bases and J by 2 bases; unmatched bases: 4. CDR3 loop: CSVEEGLSPGANVLTF. CDR3 in DNA: TGCAGCGTTGAAGAGGGACTATCCCCTGGGGCCAACGTCCTGACTTTC.

The chain is built from TRBV11-1 and TRBJ2-4, with a weak D call TRBD2 (5 bases). The V gene lost 1 base and the J gene lost 5 bases, with 12 bases spanning the gap. Germline V gives CDR1 SGHAT, CDR2 FQDESV (reference sequence). This CDR3 is 15 amino acids long. CDR3 sequence: CASSLEYTGENIQYF. In DNA form, the CDR3 reads TGTGCCAGCAGCTTAGAGTACACCGGGGAAAACATTCAGTACTTC.